The clone carrying this T cell receptor beta chain was counted ten times or more. CDR3 length: 14 amino acids. J lost 4 bases, V lost 2 bases, and 3 bases had no gene match. CDR1 SSHAT and CDR2 FNYEAQ come from the germline V gene (reference sequence). These data belong to a study of identical twins. Using its own MiXCR run on the 5' RACE reads, TCRdb lists one record per CDR3 protein. The sample yields 200,000 to 300,000 distinct CDR3 sequences, roughly 7% seen once. This sample was shared with a second study, whose subject was yellow fever vaccine responses in identical twins. That source notes: Reportedly, the response of twins' T cells to the vaccine seemed partly convergent, partly personalized.

The V and J genes are TRBV7-7 and TRBJ2-3; TRBD2 aligns across 7 bases. This clonotype originated in a woman aged 18-35 years in good health. Sequencing input: memory (CD45RO+) T cells sorted from blood. The CDR3: CASSLLAGADTQYF. CDR3 DNA: TGTGCCAGCAGCTTACTGGCGGGAGCAGATACGCAGTATTTT.